These 21 T cell receptor beta chains originate from one sample sequenced in a study of T cell responses to AZD1222 COVID-19 vaccine. Clones were sequenced by immunoSEQ multiplex PCR, and TCRdb holds only the in-frame ones, with some missing. The top ten hold about 4.6% of the sample, which has roughly 30,000 clones, about 84% seen once. Source: peripheral blood, taken 28 days after the second AZD1222 dose. These receptor sequences come from an adult who received the AZD1222 COVID-19 vaccine.

This clone was observed once. The CDR3 protein is CASSTKGAADTQYF. The DNA for the CDR3 is TGTGCCAGCAGCACCAAGGGGGCAGCAGATACGCAGTATTTT. The chain is built from TRBV5-6 and TRBJ2-3; TRBD1 aligns across 7 bases. Losses at the gene ends were 4 bases for V and 4 bases for J; bases not matched to a gene: 6. The CDR3 spans 14 residues. Germline CDR1 and CDR2: SGHDT and YYEEEE.

This clone occurred a few times. The V gene is TRBV5-6, the J gene TRBJ1-5, with D possibly being TRBD1 (5 bases). From germline, CDR1 is SGHDT and CDR2 YYEEEE. V dropped 0 bases and J dropped 0 bases, with 7 bases sitting between them. There are 15 residues in the CDR3. Written as DNA, the CDR3 is TGTGCCAGCAGCTTGGGGGGCTATAGCAATCAGCCCCAGCATTTT. Residues: CASSLGGYSNQPQHF.

In this sample, this clone turned up once. CDR3 DNA: TGCAGCGTTCGGCAGAGCTATATGAACACTGAAGCTTTCTTT. Its translation is CSVRQSYMNTEAFF. This sequence joins TRBV29-1 and TRBJ1-1; D remains ambiguous. Per the germline V gene, CDR1 is SQVTM and CDR2 is ANQGSEA. V dropped 5 bases and J dropped 0 bases, with 13 bases sitting between them. This CDR3 comprises 14 residues.

The V and J genes are TRBV2 and TRBJ2-4, with 11 bases that match TRBD2. Germline V gene data show CDR1 as SNHLY and CDR2 as FYNNEI. The CDR3 consists of 18 residues. The junction had 13 bases not matched to a gene; V was cut back by 7 bases and J by 2 bases. Here the CDR3 reads CASTRVLAGGLSKNIQYF. CDR3 in DNA: TGTGCCAGCACGAGAGTTCTAGCGGGGGGTCTGTCCAAAAACATTCAGTACTTC.

The rearrangement uses TRBV10-1 and TRBJ2-3, with 7 nucleotides matching TRBD1. V shed 8 bases and J 3 bases; nucleotides not matched to a gene: 14. The germline V gene has CDR1 WNHNN and CDR2 SYGVQD (reference sequence). There are 16 residues in the CDR3. The CDR3 nucleotides read TGCGCCAGCGGCCCCGCGACAGGGATGGCGACAGATACGCAGTATTTT. This sequence encodes CASGPATGMATDTQYF.

V gene TRBV9 combines with J gene TRBJ2-3; tentatively, D is TRBD2 (5 bases). The CDR3 is 15 amino acids. Germline V CDR1 and CDR2: SGDLS, YYNGEE. Trimming took 0 bases from V and 2 from J, leaving 10 bases between them. CDR3 loop: CASSVGSGLTDTQYF. In DNA, the CDR3 is TGTGCCAGCAGCGTAGGCTCTGGACTCACAGATACGCAGTATTTT.

The chain uses TRBV4-2 and TRBJ1-3; 7 nucleotides agree with TRBD1. The V gene's germline CDR1 is LGHNA and CDR2 YNFKEQ. The trim removed 1 base at V and 0 bases at J, leaving 15 bases unmatched. The CDR3 totals 20 residues. The CDR3 DNA is TGTGCCAGCAGCCAAGTTACTTTCGGGGGACAGTATTTCTCTGGAAACACCATATATTTT. This gives the protein CASSQVTFGGQYFSGNTIYF.

This sequence joins TRBV6-2 or TRBV6-3 and TRBJ2-1; 11 positions match TRBD2. With 4 bases clipped from V and 3 bases from J, the junction kept 11 bases outside the gene matches. This CDR3 has 18 amino acids. CDR1 is MNHEY and CDR2 is SVGEGT in the germline V gene. The DNA for the CDR3 is TGTGCCAGCAGTTGGGGGCTAGCGGGAGGAATCTTCTACAATGAGCAGTTCTTC. Translating gives CASSWGLAGGIFYNEQFF.

The rearrangement links TRBV3-1 (or the pseudogene TRBV3-2) to TRBJ1-2, with D perhaps matching TRBD1 (5 bases). CDR1 is LGHDT and CDR2 is YNNKEL in the germline V gene (reference sequence). CDR3 size: 14 residues. Trimming stripped 1 base from V and 7 bases from J, with 13 bases between. The CDR3 loop is CASSQGGGLRGYTF. The CDR3 region has the DNA TGTGCCAGCAGCCAAGGGGGGGGATTACGTGGCTACACCTTC.

V gene TRBV5-8 combines with J gene TRBJ1-2, with 9 bases lining up with TRBD1. Trimming removed 2 bases from V and 8 bases from J; junction bases left unmatched: 4. The germline gives CDR1 SGHTS, CDR2 YDEGEE. This CDR3 has 13 residues. CDR3 sequence (DNA): TGTGCCAGCAGCTTAAGGGACAGGGACGGCTACACCTTC. It codes for CASSLRDRDGYTF.

The CDR3 sequence is CASSPGQGAFMEQFF. The CDR3 bases are TGTGCCAGCAGCCCGGGACAGGGGGCTTTCATGGAGCAGTTCTTC. The chain combines TRBV7-8 with TRBJ2-1, with TRBD1 identical over 12 bases. Trimming cost V 5 bases and J 10 bases; bases outside gene matches: 9. Germline V lookup: CDR1 SGHVS, CDR2 FQNEAQ. The CDR3 covers 15 residues.

This clone has just a few counts. The chain has TRBV3-1 (or the pseudogene TRBV3-2) and TRBJ1-1; 9 nucleotides align to TRBD1. With V trimmed by 6 bases and J by 7 bases, 9 bases remained unmatched. This CDR3 is 14 amino acids long. The V gene's germline CDR1 is LGHDT and CDR2 YNNKEL (reference sequence). CDR3 loop: CASRGPGQGSEAFF. CDR3 bases: TGTGCCAGCAGAGGCCCGGGACAGGGAAGTGAAGCTTTCTTT.

V and J are TRBV2 and TRBJ2-2; TRBD2 matches 11 bases. The CDR3 is made up of 17 amino acids. V lost 7 bases, J lost 5 bases, and 12 bases stayed unmatched. The germline CDR1 and CDR2 sequences are SNHLY and FYNNEI. The CDR3 sequence: CASTKRNSGGATGELFF. The CDR3 DNA reads as TGTGCCAGCACCAAAAGAAATAGCGGGGGGGCAACCGGGGAGCTGTTTTTT.

The chain joins TRBV11-2 to TRBJ2-7; 8 nucleotides agree with TRBD2. The CDR3 is made up of 15 amino acids. Germline-derived CDR1 and CDR2 are SGHAT and FQNNGV. The junction had 9 bases not matched to a gene; V was cut back by 6 bases and J by 2 bases. The DNA for the CDR3 is TGTGCCAGCAGTCCCAGGGCGGGGGGTGCCTACGAGCAGTACTTC. It is translated as CASSPRAGGAYEQYF. The full variable domain, its missing parts supplied by reference TRBV11-2 and TRBJ2-7, is EAGVAQSPRYKIIEKRQSVAFWCNPISGHATLYWYQQILGQGPKLLIQFQNNGVVDDSQLPKDRFSAERLKGVDSTLKIQPAKLEDSAVYLCASSPRAGGAYEQYFGPGTRLTVT.

The V and J genes are TRBV3-1 (or the pseudogene TRBV3-2) and TRBJ2-1; D uncertain. Deletions cut 1 base from V and 9 bases from J, with 10 bases between. The germline V gene encodes CDR1 LGHDT and CDR2 YNNKEL (reference sequence). The CDR3 is 13 amino acids. CDR3 in DNA: TGTGCCAGCAGCCAAGGGCACAGTATTGAGCAGTTCTTC. Encoded protein: CASSQGHSIEQFF.

The genes are TRBV30 and TRBJ1-5, with 8 bases aligning to TRBD1. Germline-derived CDR1 and CDR2 are GTSNPN and SVGIG (reference sequence). Germline trimming cut 2 bases from V and 7 bases from J; bases unmatched to any gene: 4. The CDR3 has 13 amino acids. CDR3 sequence: CAWSSGGRQPQHF. The CDR3 bases are TGTGCCTGGAGTTCAGGGGGCAGGCAGCCCCAGCATTTT.

This clone has more than one count but fewer than ten. This chain connects TRBV14 to TRBJ1-2; TRBD1 matches at 10 bases. The CDR3 runs 15 residues. J gave up 4 bases and V 1 base, and 3 bases lay outside the gene matches. The V gene's germline CDR1 is SGHDN and CDR2 FVKESK. The CDR3 nucleotides read TGTGCCAGCAGCCAAGGACAGGGGGCGGTCTATGGCTACACCTTC. It encodes CASSQGQGAVYGYTF.

The genes are TRBV11-3 and TRBJ1-2, with 7 bases that match TRBD1. CDR1 is SGHNT, CDR2 YENEEA, per germline. Unmatched junction bases numbered 11, after V lost 1 base and J lost 3 bases. The CDR3 contains 17 residues. The CDR3 DNA follows: TGTGCCAGCAGCTTAGCTGGGGTCTCAGGGGGAGACTATGGCTACACCTTC. It encodes CASSLAGVSGGDYGYTF. The variable domain in full, completed from reference TRBV11-3 and TRBJ1-2, reads EAGVVQSPRYKIIEKKQPVAFWCNPISGHNTLYWYLQNLGQGPELLIRYENEEAVDDSQLPKDRFSAERLKGVDSTLKIQPAELGDSAVYLCASSLAGVSGGDYGYTFGSGTRLTVV.

This clone has just one count. The gene calls are TRBV18 and TRBJ1-1; possibly TRBD1 for D (5 bases). V was pared by 0 bases and J by 5 bases, with 13 bases between. This CDR3 has 15 residues. Germline CDR1 reads KGHSH; CDR2 reads LQKENI. DNA for the CDR3: TGTGCCAGCTCACCACCGGGCGGGGCGTTTACTGAAGCTTTCTTT. Translation: CASSPPGGAFTEAFF.

There are a few counts of this clone. J is TRBJ1-3 and V is TRBV6-5, with 8 positions matching TRBD1. This CDR3 has 15 residues. Germline lookup yields CDR1 MNHEY and CDR2 SVGAGI. V dropped 6 bases and J dropped 4; count of bases not matched to a gene: 8. CDR3 sequence: CASSPGGIRGNTIYF. CDR3 DNA: TGTGCCAGCAGCCCAGGGGGCATCAGGGGAAACACCATATATTTT.

The chain couples TRBV4-2 to TRBJ2-7; either TRBD1 or TRBD2 may fit D (5 bases each). This CDR3 has 16 residues. Trimming took off 4 bases at V and 0 bases at J, with 16 bases between the two ends. CDR1 is LGHNA, CDR2 YNFKEQ, per germline. The CDR3 DNA follows: TGTGCCAGCAGCCGAGATACCGGGACGGTCTCCTACGAGCAGTACTTC. Its protein is CASSRDTGTVSYEQYF.